Following are 20 T cell receptor beta chains from one sample sequenced in a study of low-dose radiotherapy and immunotherapy resistance in tumors. Time point given: after trial treatment. Sample treatment: LDRT plus nivolumab, ipilimumab, low-dose cyclophosphamide and aspirin (RACIN trial). TRAV- and TRBV-specific primers primed first-strand cDNA, covering alpha and beta chains. With a constant-region primer and a V-primer adapter, TCRs were subjected to about 20 PCR cycles of amplification. TCRdb analysed the reads with MiXCR anew, one entry per CDR3 protein. Here the sample spans around 84,000 distinct CDR3 sequences, less than 20% being singletons. Here the sequenced sample was PBMCs, taken after low-dose radiotherapy plus immunotherapy. These receptors all come from a male donor with prostate cancer.

The sample holds many counts of this clonotype. The chain joins TRBV11-2 to TRBJ2-3, with TRBD2 as a possible D gene (5 bases). The CDR3 loop spans 13 amino acids. Per germline, CDR1 SGHAT and CDR2 FQNNGV. Trimming took 8 bases from V and 6 from J, leaving 15 bases between them. The CDR3 protein is CASRRGAMDTQYF. DNA of the CDR3: TGTGCCAGCCGTCGGGGTGCAATGGATACGCAGTATTTT.

On this clonotype itself: A far larger clone is one base from this, pointing to a likely read error. The chain couples TRBV5-6 to TRBJ2-1; D remains unclear. V lost 4 bases, J lost 10 bases, and 9 bases lay in between. CDR3 length: 11 amino acids. CDR1 and CDR2 from the germline V gene are SGHDT and YYEEEE. This CDR3 reads CASSPPHEQFF. The CDR3 nucleotides read TGTGCCAGCAGCCCGCCCCACGAGCAGTTCTTC.

This clonotype is a singleton in its sample. One end of the junction varies from germline; a read error may be responsible. The rearrangement uses TRBV20-1 and TRBJ2-1; 7 bases match TRBD2. This CDR3 has 14 amino acids. Germline V gene lookup returns CDR1 DFQATT and CDR2 SNEGSKA (reference sequence). CDR3 coding DNA: TGCAGTGCTAGAGGCCCAGCGGGATACAGTGAGCAGTTCTTC. This sequence encodes CSARGPAGYSEQFF.

This clonotype was recorded many times. V is TRBV29-1 and J is TRBJ2-5, with D unresolved. The germline CDR1 and CDR2 sequences are SQVTM and ANQGSEA. Between the trimmed V and J ends, which lost 3 bases and 0 bases, there was a span of 5 bases. The CDR3 has 12 residues. CDR3 DNA: TGCAGCGTTGACGGGTACCAAGAGACCCAGTACTTC. Translated: CSVDGYQETQYF.

With regard to this clonotype: Compared with germline, one end of the junction differs, possibly owing to a read error. The gene calls are TRBV25-1 and TRBJ2-2; D perhaps matches TRBD2 (5 bases). This CDR3 has 11 residues. Germline CDR1 and CDR2: MGHDK and SYGVNS. The CDR3: CAGSDRRGLFF. The CDR3 DNA sequence: TGTGCCGGCAGTGATCGCCGCGGGCTGTTTTTC.

This clonotype appeared a few times. The chain has TRBV30 and TRBJ1-2; D is perhaps TRBD1 (5 bases). The germline gives CDR1 GTSNPN, CDR2 SVGIG (reference sequence). V lost 5 bases, J lost 4 bases, and 11 bases lay in between. The length of the CDR3 is 12 residues. Here the CDR3 DNA reads TGTGCCTGGGGCCAGGGCCTCTATGGCTACACCTTC. Translation gives CAWGQGLYGYTF.

This clonotype was seen ten or more times. The rearrangement uses TRBV20-1 and TRBJ2-2; perhaps TRBD1 as D (6 bases). Germline CDR1 DFQATT, CDR2 SNEGSKA (reference sequence). Trimming took off 4 bases at V and 0 bases at J, with 15 bases between the two ends. CDR3 length: 16 amino acids. The CDR3 reads CSAKGRGVANTGELFF. In DNA form, the CDR3 reads TGCAGTGCTAAGGGCAGGGGAGTGGCGAACACCGGGGAGCTGTTTTTT.

This clonotype has a count of ten or more. The genes are TRBV4-1 and TRBJ2-4; 12 bases match TRBD2. The CDR3 loop spans 20 amino acids. Trimming took 2 bases from V and 0 from J; bases not matched to a gene: 11. CDR1 and CDR2 from the germline V gene are MGHRA and YSYEKL. This CDR3 is CASSQTPALAGGLAKNIQYF. Here the CDR3 DNA reads TGCGCCAGCAGCCAAACCCCCGCGCTAGCGGGAGGGCTAGCCAAAAACATTCAGTACTTC.

Ten or more counts support this clonotype. This chain connects TRBV7-2 to TRBJ2-3; no firm D call. CDR3 length: 12 amino acids. CDR1 is SGHTA, CDR2 FQGNSA, per germline. V lost 4 bases and J lost 4, with 6 bases in between. CDR3 coding DNA: TGTGCCAGCAGCTCACTTGCAGATACGCAGTATTTT. This codes for CASSSLADTQYF.

This sequence joins TRBV18 and TRBJ1-3; 7 nucleotides agree with TRBD1. The length of the CDR3 is 16 residues. Germline CDR1 KGHSH, CDR2 LQKENI. Unmatched junction bases numbered 8, after V lost 6 bases and J lost 0 bases. The CDR3 region is CASSRDSEPSGNTIYF. DNA for the CDR3: TGTGCCAGCTCGCGGGACAGCGAACCCTCTGGAAACACCATATATTTT.

This clonotype has ten or more counts. The genes are TRBV6-5 and TRBJ2-1; no firm D call. The CDR3 runs to 11 residues. The V gene lost 4 bases and the J gene lost 10 bases, with 8 bases spanning the gap. Germline CDR1 and CDR2: MNHEY and SVGAGI. CDR3 residues: CASSSSVEQFF. The CDR3 DNA reads as TGTGCCAGCAGTTCAAGTGTGGAGCAGTTCTTC.

At least ten counts were recorded for this clonotype. The V call is TRBV28, the J call TRBJ2-7, with D perhaps given as TRBD1 or TRBD2 (5 bases each). V was trimmed by 5 bases and J by 2 bases, leaving 16 bases between them. Germline V lookup: CDR1 MDHEN, CDR2 SYDVKM. CDR3 length: 15 residues. CDR3 sequence (DNA): TGTGCCAGCAGTCACGGGACGGCTGTAACCTACGAGCAGTACTTC. As protein: CASSHGTAVTYEQYF.

This clonotype was observed many times. One junction end does not reproduce the germline sequence, and a read error may be involved. The genes are TRBV4-1 and TRBJ1-1; unclear D gene. CDR3 length: 14 amino acids. CDR1 and CDR2 from the germline V gene are MGHRA and YSYEKL. CDR3 loop: CASSQESPNTEAFF. The CDR3 bases are TGCGCCAGTAGCCAAGAATCACCCAACACTGAAGCTTTCTTT.

This clonotype was counted ten times or more. This chain connects TRBV11-2 to TRBJ1-1, with a tentative D call TRBD1 (6 bases). Germline CDR1 and CDR2: SGHAT and FQNNGV. V lost 2 bases and J lost 7, with 11 bases in between. The CDR3 is made up of 13 amino acids. Written as DNA, the CDR3 is TGTGCCAGCAGCTTACCTTCCAGGGGTGAAGCTTTCTTT. Its translation: CASSLPSRGEAFF.

Details on this clonotype: Since a far larger clone is one base different, this is likely a read error. The genes are TRBV28 and TRBJ2-7, with TRBD2 matching 12 bases. CDR1 and CDR2 from the germline V gene are MDHEN and SYDVKM. The CDR3 covers 15 residues. The V gene end was trimmed by 6 bases and the J gene end by 7 bases; junction bases not matched to a gene: 10. The CDR3: CASSRLAGEGNEQYF. CDR3 sequence (DNA): TGTGCCAGCAGCCGACTAGCGGGAGAGGGAAATGAGCAGTACTTC.

There are many counts of this clonotype. This chain uses TRBV7-2 with TRBJ2-1, with 9 bases identical to TRBD2. CDR3 size: 15 residues. Germline assignment: CDR1 SGHTA and CDR2 FQGNSA. J lost 4 bases, V lost 5 bases, and 6 bases had no gene match. CDR3 DNA: TGTGCCAGCAGCGTTAGCGGGAGTCAGTACAATGAGCAGTTCTTC. Translating it yields CASSVSGSQYNEQFF.

This clonotype occurred many times. The CDR3 DNA reads as TGTGCCAGCAGCCTACAAGAGGGGAATGAGCAGTTCTTC. Its protein is CASSLQEGNEQFF. This rearrangement joins TRBV7-9 to TRBJ2-1; D could derive from TRBD1 or TRBD2 (5 bases each). This CDR3 spans 13 amino acids. The V end was cut by 5 bases, the J end by 7 bases, with 12 bases between. Germline CDR1 reads SEHNR; CDR2 reads FQNEAQ (reference sequence).

This clonotype was seen repeatedly, ten times or more. The chain uses TRBV12-3 or TRBV12-4 and TRBJ1-1; D unresolved. The V end was cut by 5 bases, the J end by 1 base, with 11 bases between. This CDR3 spans 14 amino acids. CDR3 residues: CASSDRRRNTEAFF. The CDR3 nucleotides read TGTGCCAGCAGTGACCGCCGGAGGAACACTGAAGCTTTCTTT.

This clonotype was recorded many times. This sequence joins TRBV29-1 and TRBJ1-2, with D possibly being TRBD1 (5 bases). The CDR3 consists of 12 residues. With 0 bases removed from V and 7 bases from J, the gap between germline ends came to 9 bases. Germline V gene data show CDR1 as SQVTM and CDR2 as ANQGSEA. CDR3 residues: CSVEEWGSGYTF. CDR3 DNA: TGCAGCGTTGAAGAATGGGGCTCTGGCTACACCTTC.

This clonotype was counted ten times or more. The chain recombines TRBV29-1 with TRBJ2-7, with a possible D match to TRBD1 (7 bases). This CDR3 is built from 14 residues. Per germline, CDR1 SQVTM and CDR2 ANQGSEA. V was cut by 6 bases and J by 4 bases, with 19 bases left in between. CDR3 DNA: TGCAGCGTCGGGAGACAGGGATTTACGTACGAGCAGTACTTC. It codes for CSVGRQGFTYEQYF.